Listed here are 11 T cell receptor beta chains from one sample, sequenced in a study of early T cells in non-severe SARS-CoV-2 infection. MiXCR was run by TCRdb on the 5' RACE reads, yielding one entry per CDR3 protein. The top ten hold 9.1% of the sample, which has about 49,000 distinct CDR3 sequences, 12% seen once. The sample was whole blood. The receptors were sampled from an adult who was a healthcare worker with PCR-confirmed SARS-CoV-2 infection or an uninfected control (not recorded which).

There are many counts of this clonotype. This rearrangement joins TRBV7-2 to TRBJ1-5; D possibly corresponds to TRBD1 (6 bases). The CDR3 covers 13 residues. Trimming removed 1 base at V and 10 bases at J, with 11 bases between. Per the germline V gene, CDR1 is SGHTA and CDR2 is FQGNSA. The CDR3 bases are TGTGCCAGCAGCTTAGTACAGGGAGGTCCCCAGCATTTT. It codes for CASSLVQGGPQHF.

Remarks on this clonotype: A much more abundant neighbour one base away suggests this may be a read error. The chain is built from TRBV5-8 and TRBJ2-1, with D unclear. There are 13 residues in the CDR3. In germline, CDR1 is SGHTS, CDR2 YDEGEE. CDR3 DNA: TGTGCCAGCGGCTTGAGTATCGACAATGAGCAGTTCTTC. Amino acids: CASGLSIDNEQFF.

V is TRBV5-1 and J is TRBJ2-6; D uncertain. V gave up 6 bases and J gave up 0 bases, with 7 bases separating them. From germline, CDR1 is SGHRS and CDR2 YFSETQ. This CDR3 comprises 14 residues. CDR3 in DNA: TGCGCCAGCACCCAGCTCTCTGGGGCCAACGTCCTGACTTTC. It yields the protein CASTQLSGANVLTF.

At least ten counts were recorded for this clonotype. The chain carries TRBV29-1 and TRBJ1-1, with 9 bases that match TRBD1. CDR1 and CDR2 from the germline V gene are SQVTM and ANQGSEA. Losses at the gene ends were 5 bases for V and 7 bases for J; bases not matched to a gene: 8. CDR3 length equals 13 residues. The CDR3 protein is CSVPTADRGEAFF. The CDR3 DNA sequence: TGCAGCGTTCCTACCGCGGACAGGGGTGAAGCTTTCTTT.

This clonotype appeared many times. The genes are TRBV29-1 and TRBJ2-3; 9 nucleotides line up with TRBD2. Germline V gene lookup returns CDR1 SQVTM and CDR2 ANQGSEA. V shed 8 bases and J 5 bases; nucleotides not matched to a gene: 23. CDR3 size: 18 residues. In DNA, the CDR3 is TGCAGCTTCCGCCCGAGTAGGTCGGGACTAGCCTGGATAGATACGCAGTATTTT. Amino acids: CSFRPSRSGLAWIDTQYF.

This clonotype has more than one count but fewer than ten. The CDR3 protein is CSARDVSDYYEQYF. Here the CDR3 DNA reads TGCAGTGCTAGAGATGTTAGCGACTACTACGAGCAGTACTTC. The gene calls are TRBV20-1 and TRBJ2-7, with TRBD2 as a possible D gene (5 bases). Germline V gives CDR1 DFQATT, CDR2 SNEGSKA (reference sequence). The CDR3 is 14 amino acids. Trimming cost V 0 bases and J 3 bases, with 12 bases left between them.

This clonotype came up many times. The chain recombines TRBV28 with TRBJ2-7, with D possibly being TRBD1 (7 bases). The V gene's germline CDR1 is MDHEN and CDR2 SYDVKM. Between the trimmed V and J ends, which lost 6 bases and 1 base, there was a span of 16 bases. This CDR3 is 15 amino acids long. The CDR3 region has the DNA TGTGCCAGCAGGTCAGGCGGGACAGATTCCTACGAGCAGTACTTC. It specifies CASRSGGTDSYEQYF.

Sample share makes this clonotype medium-sized. This rearrangement joins TRBV27 to TRBJ2-5; D not certain. This CDR3 region has 12 residues. The ends were cut back, 8 bases at V and 1 base at J, with 8 bases in the middle. Looked up from germline, CDR1 is MNHEY and CDR2 is SMNVEV (reference sequence). The CDR3, as DNA: TGTGCCAGCGGAAGTAGCCAAGAGACCCAGTACTTC. This sequence encodes CASGSSQETQYF.

The rearrangement links TRBV2 to TRBJ2-1; possibly TRBD2 for D (6 bases). CDR1 and CDR2 (germline): SNHLY, FYNNEI. CDR3 length: 15 amino acids. Between the trimmed V and J ends, which lost 3 bases and 1 base, there was a span of 10 bases. DNA for the CDR3: TGTGCCAGCAGTGAGGAACTAGCTTCCTACAATGAGCAGTTCTTC. This sequence encodes CASSEELASYNEQFF.

This clonotype was counted ten times or more. V usage is TRBV2 and J usage is TRBJ1-1; unclear D gene. The V gene lost 4 bases and the J gene lost 4 bases, with 4 bases spanning the gap. Germline assignment: CDR1 SNHLY and CDR2 FYNNEI. This CDR3 is built from 11 residues. The CDR3: CASSALTEAFF. The CDR3 DNA sequence: TGTGCCAGCAGTGCCCTCACTGAAGCTTTCTTT.

The V call is TRBV7-6, the J call TRBJ2-3; 9 nucleotides match TRBD1. Germline values: CDR1 SGHVS, CDR2 FNYEAQ. With V trimmed by 2 bases and J by 4 bases, 10 bases remained unmatched. There are 17 residues in the CDR3. CDR3 region: CASSLIYRGRSSDTQYF. CDR3 DNA: TGTGCCAGCAGCTTAATATACAGGGGGCGTTCCTCAGATACGCAGTATTTT.